Listed below are T cell receptor beta chains from one sample, sequenced in a study of T cell repertoires in cytomegalovirus infection. TCRdb fed the reads into MiXCR, producing one record per CDR3 protein. Of hundreds of thousands of distinct CDR3 sequences detected, 35% to 40% appear once; the ten largest clones hold 2.5% to 3.5%. Sequencing was performed on PBMCs. All receptors derive from a human donor in good health (CMV status not recorded). Some clones in this sample may be carry-over from other donors' samples. Both conserved end residues are part of each CDR3. A D gene is named only where the DNA matches it firmly. Not every row has a clone size; where given, it reads once, few, many or a size class.

d_gene,v_gene,j_gene,abundance,CDR3nt,CDR3aa
TRBD2,TRBV20-1,TRBJ2-3,-,TGCAGTGCTAGAAGACTAGCGTCTAGCACAGATACGCAGTATTTT,CSARRLASSTDTQYF
-,TRBV7-6,TRBJ2-7,-,TGTGCCAGCAGCTTACCAGAGGAGAGCTCCTACGAGCAGTACTTC,CASSLPEESSYEQYF
-,TRBV28,TRBJ1-2,few,TGTGCCAGCACCCCAAGTGGACAACTTTCCTTAAACTATGGCTACACCTTC,CASTPSGQLSLNYGYTF
-,TRBV2,TRBJ1-6,many,TGTGCCAGCAACGGGGGTGTGGGCGCAAGATCACCCCTCCACTTT,CASNGGVGARSPLHF
TRBD1,TRBV19,TRBJ1-6,-,TGTGCCAGTAGTGGACGACAGGGAGATAATTCACCCCTCCACTTT,CASSGRQGDNSPLHF
-,TRBV12-3/TRBV12-4,TRBJ1-4,many,TGTGCCAGCAGTTTTCAGCAGACGGCAACTAATGAAAAACTGTTTTTT,CASSFQQTATNEKLFF
TRBD1,TRBV12-3/TRBV12-4,TRBJ1-5,few,TGTGCCAGCAGTTTTGACAGGGGGTCTCAGCCCCAGCATTTT,CASSFDRGSQPQHF
-,TRBV11-3,TRBJ2-2,-,TGTGCCAGCAGCATTAGGTCCGGGGAGCTGTTTTTT,CASSIRSGELFF
TRBD1,TRBV20-1,TRBJ1-5,few,TGCAGTGCTGAGGGATACAGGGGTCATCAGCCCCAGCATTTT,CSAEGYRGHQPQHF
-,TRBV4-1,TRBJ1-1,few,TGCGCCAGCAGCCTCCTCGACAGGTCTGAAGCTTTCTTT,CASSLLDRSEAFF
TRBD1,TRBV28,TRBJ1-6,few,TGTGCCACCACCGGGACAGGGGGCTCCTATAATTCACCCCTCCACTTT,CATTGTGGSYNSPLHF
-,TRBV12-3/TRBV12-4,TRBJ1-5,-,TGTGCCAGCAGCGCAAGCGGGGGCTCAAATCAGCCCCCGCATTTT,CASSASGGSNQPPHF
TRBD2,TRBV7-9,TRBJ2-7,many,TGTGCCAGCAGCTCCCCCTCCATAGCGGGGGCCTACGAGCAGTACTTC,CASSSPSIAGAYEQYF
TRBD2,TRBV7-2,TRBJ2-1,-,TGTGCCAGCAGCTTAGGAACTAGCGGGGGTGGTGAGCAGTTCTTC,CASSLGTSGGGEQFF
-,TRBV9,TRBJ1-3,-,TGTGCCAGCAGCGTAGAAGCGGGGACGGGAAACACCATATATTTT,CASSVEAGTGNTIYF
TRBD2,TRBV20-1,TRBJ2-3,-,TGCAGTGCCACCCCACTAGCGGGAGCAGATACGCAGTATTTT,CSATPLAGADTQYF
-,TRBV7-2,TRBJ2-4,-,TGTGCCAGCAGCTTAAGGGGCGGGAACGGCATTCAGTACTTC,CASSLRGGNGIQYF
-,TRBV7-9,TRBJ1-1,-,TGTGCCAGTATGGGGGGCAATGAAGCTTTCTTT,CASMGGNEAFF
TRBD2,TRBV4-1,TRBJ2-7,-,TGCGCCAGCAGCCAAGAGGGACTAGCGCTAGGGGAGCAGTACTTC,CASSQEGLALGEQYF
-,TRBV7-6,TRBJ2-3,-,TGTGCCAGCAGTTCCAACGAGGTGGGCACAGATACGCAGTATTTT,CASSSNEVGTDTQYF
-,TRBV28,TRBJ2-7,-,TGTGCCAGCAGTTTAATCGGTTCCGCGGAGGAGCAGTACTTC,CASSLIGSAEEQYF
-,TRBV28,TRBJ1-1,-,TGTGCCAGCAGATTGGGTGGAACGGGGGGCACTGAAGCTTTCTTT,CASRLGGTGGTEAFF
-,TRBV19,TRBJ1-5,-,TGTGCCAGTAGTATAGTTTTCCCGGGGAAGAATCAGCCCCAGCATTTT,CASSIVFPGKNQPQHF
-,TRBV28,TRBJ2-5,few,TGTGCCAGCAGTCTACAGGGTAGAGAGGAGACCCAGTACTTC,CASSLQGREETQYF
TRBD2,TRBV27,TRBJ2-1,-,TGTGCCAGTTCTACCTCGGGACTAGCGGGAGTATATGAGCAGTTCTTC,CASSTSGLAGVYEQFF
-,TRBV7-2,TRBJ1-5,many,TGTGCCAGCAGCCCCACCAGGGGTCAGCCCCAGCATTTT,CASSPTRGQPQHF
TRBD1,TRBV12-5,TRBJ2-7,few,TGTGCTAGTGGTTTGCGCCCCCCCCGGGACAGGGGCTCCTACGAGCAGTACTTC,CASGLRPPRDRGSYEQYF
-,TRBV12-3/TRBV12-4,TRBJ1-4,-,TGTGCCAGCAGTTTTTTCCTCGGAAAGCAGGAAAAACTGTTTTTT,CASSFFLGKQEKLFF
-,TRBV6-1,TRBJ2-2,few,TGTGCCAGCAGTGAATATACGGTCGGGCCGAACACCGGGGAGCTGTTTTTT,CASSEYTVGPNTGELFF
TRBD1,TRBV25-1,TRBJ2-7,-,TGTGCCAGCAGTGAATCGGGACAGCTCAACTACGAGCAGTACTTC,CASSESGQLNYEQYF
-,TRBV28,TRBJ1-1,few,TGTGCCAGCAGTTTAGGGAGGGTGAGGGCTTTCTTT,CASSLGRVRAFF